This TCR beta chain was sequenced for a study of blood T cell repertoires in COVID-19. Across the whole study: Sources were T cells, B-cell-depleted T cells, or PBMCs; the material itself was cDNA or gDNA.

In the authors' methods: Amplified reference gene primers provided the basis for estimating nucleated cell counts. The repertoire was sequenced with immunoSEQ multiplex PCR; TCRdb's copy has only in-frame clones and lacks some. V and J calls plus clone size are reproduced from that table; the DNA served to infer D and trimming. The repertoire includes some 110,000 clones, 80% to 95% of them detected once, and just over 2% sits in the top ten. CDR1 and CDR2 (germline): LGHNA, YSLEER. V lost 5 bases and J lost 4; bases outside the gene matches: 6. The CDR3 is 14 residues long. This rearrangement joins TRBV4-3 to TRBJ2-7; 9 bases agree with TRBD1. Sequencing was carried out using peripheral blood. The TCR sequence derives from a man aged 45 to 65 with COVID-19, enrolled during active disease. This CDR3 reads CASSLRTGAYEQYF. CDR3 nucleotide sequence: TGCGCCAGCAGCTTGAGGACAGGGGCGTACGAGCAGTACTTC.